The 32 T cell receptor beta chains given below trace back to one sample, sequenced in a study of CD8 T cells in ankylosing spondylitis. Points from the study as a whole: Ankylosing spondylitis blood appeared to be characterized by a TCR beta motif of several highly homologous variants.

Their specific antigens are unknown. TCRdb re-called the 5' RACE reads through MiXCR, storing one row per CDR3 protein. The table lists around 890,000 distinct CDR3 sequences, about an eighth of them singletons. The material sequenced was blood, either unsorted or a sorted T cell fraction (not recorded which). These receptors came from a male donor with ankylosing spondylitis.

The chain employs TRBV6-5 and TRBJ1-1; D gene uncertain. CDR1 and CDR2 from the germline V gene are MNHEY and SVGAGI. V lost 2 bases and J lost 2, with 9 bases in between. The CDR3 loop spans 14 amino acids. CDR3 protein: CASSYAEENTEAFF. In DNA, the CDR3 is TGTGCCAGCAGTTACGCCGAGGAAAACACTGAAGCTTTCTTT.

There are a few counts of this clonotype. The V and J genes are TRBV7-2 and TRBJ2-1; 8 bases align to TRBD2. V was clipped by 7 bases and J by 0 bases; unmatched bases: 2. The CDR3 loop spans 14 amino acids. CDR1 and CDR2 (germline): SGHTA, FQGNSA. DNA of the CDR3: TGTGCCAGCAAGAGCGGGAGCTCCTACAATGAGCAGTTCTTC. Translation gives CASKSGSSYNEQFF.

There are a few counts of this clonotype. V and J are TRBV27 and TRBJ2-2, with D tentatively TRBD2 (6 bases). Deletions cut 6 bases from V and 4 bases from J, with 18 bases between. Germline assignment: CDR1 MNHEY and CDR2 SMNVEV (reference sequence). CDR3 length: 16 residues. This CDR3 reads CASSLRQGGVTGELFF. The CDR3 nucleotides are TGTGCCAGCAGCCTTAGGCAGGGAGGTGTCACCGGGGAGCTGTTTTTT.

This clonotype has only a few counts. The chain combines TRBV18 with TRBJ2-7; D remains ambiguous. The CDR3 length is 14 residues. The germline V and J ends were trimmed by 2 bases and 6 bases, with 14 bases remaining between them. Germline lookup yields CDR1 KGHSH and CDR2 LQKENI. This CDR3 is CASSPGTPRGEQYF. In nucleotides, the CDR3 is TGTGCCAGCTCACCAGGAACCCCTAGAGGCGAGCAGTACTTC.

The chain joins TRBV27 to TRBJ1-5; D not certain. Germline CDR1 MNHEY, CDR2 SMNVEV (reference sequence). This CDR3 comprises 16 residues. Trimming left V 0 bases short and J 5 bases short, with 14 bases between. In DNA, the CDR3 is TGTGCCAGCAGTTTATCAATGTGGACCTCTGATCAGCCCCAGCATTTT. Its translation: CASSLSMWTSDQPQHF.

This clonotype was found a few times. J is TRBJ1-1 and V is TRBV5-4; D gene unclear. V lost 3 bases and J 1 base, leaving 13 bases between the germline ends. Germline V CDR1 and CDR2: SGHNT, YYREEE (reference sequence). This CDR3 spans 15 amino acids. The CDR3 region is CASSSPKLANTEAFF. The DNA of the CDR3 is TGTGCCAGCAGCTCCCCAAAACTTGCGAACACTGAAGCTTTCTTT.

This clonotype was counted at least ten times. The rearrangement uses TRBV18 and TRBJ2-1; the match to TRBD2 covers 7 bases. Germline V gene lookup returns CDR1 KGHSH and CDR2 LQKENI. Unmatched junction bases numbered 6, after V lost 3 bases and J lost 4 bases. There are 15 residues in the CDR3. In DNA, the CDR3 is TGTGCCAGCTCACCGGGCGGGAGTTGGTACAATGAGCAGTTCTTC. This translates into CASSPGGSWYNEQFF.

This clonotype occurred many times. The rearrangement links TRBV7-2 to TRBJ2-7, with 7 positions matching TRBD2. The CDR3 sequence is 13 residues long. J gave up 6 bases and V 5 bases, and 7 bases lay outside the gene matches. Germline V gene sequence: CDR1 SGHTA, CDR2 FQGNSA. CDR3 nucleotide sequence: TGTGCCAGCAGCCCCCACGCGGGAGTCGAGCAGTACTTC. This sequence encodes CASSPHAGVEQYF.

The chain combines TRBV20-1 with TRBJ2-1; TRBD2 aligns across 8 bases. V shed 2 bases, J shed 4 bases, and the junction held 13 bases outside the gene matches. Germline values: CDR1 DFQATT, CDR2 SNEGSKA (reference sequence). This CDR3 is built from 17 residues. The CDR3 region has the DNA TGCAGTGCTAGACATACGCTGGCGGGGGGTTCATACAATGAGCAGTTCTTC. Its protein is CSARHTLAGGSYNEQFF.

The CDR3 reads CAIGTGGTGELFF. DNA of the CDR3: TGTGCCATCGGGACAGGGGGCACCGGGGAGCTGTTTTTT. The J gene is TRBJ2-2, the V gene TRBV10-3; 11 bases are shared with TRBD1. The CDR3 is 13 amino acids. Germline loops: CDR1 ENHRY, CDR2 SYGVKD. J was trimmed by 4 bases and V by 8 bases; bases with no gene match: 0.

The chain is built from TRBV20-1 and TRBJ1-2; TRBD1 matches 9 bases. V was clipped by 4 bases and J by 5 bases; unmatched bases: 5. CDR1 DFQATT and CDR2 SNEGSKA come from the germline V gene (reference sequence). The CDR3 extends over 13 amino acids. The CDR3 sequence is CSATTGGLYGYTF. The CDR3 DNA is TGCAGTGCTACTACAGGGGGCCTGTATGGCTACACCTTC.

The chain employs TRBV28 and TRBJ2-3; D uncertain. Germline CDR1 reads MDHEN; CDR2 reads SYDVKM. The V and J ends lost 5 bases and 2 bases respectively, with 17 bases between them. The CDR3 is 16 residues long. The CDR3 reads CASSLNPVLTTDTQYF. CDR3 bases: TGTGCCAGCAGTCTCAACCCCGTTTTAACCACAGATACGCAGTATTTT.

This clonotype occurred many times. The chain uses TRBV5-1 and TRBJ2-3; D gene ambiguous. There are 15 residues in the CDR3. Germline assignment: CDR1 SGHRS and CDR2 YFSETQ. The germline V and J ends were trimmed by 2 bases and 2 bases, with 12 bases remaining between them. CDR3 protein: CASSLQSRFTDTQYF. In DNA, the CDR3 is TGCGCCAGCAGCTTACAGTCCAGGTTCACAGATACGCAGTATTTT.

This clonotype was observed at least ten times. The genes are TRBV29-1 and TRBJ1-1, with TRBD1 as a possible D gene (5 bases). The V gene's germline CDR1 is SQVTM and CDR2 ANQGSEA. This CDR3 has 13 amino acids. Trimming removed 2 bases at V and 0 bases at J, with 7 bases between. CDR3: CSVERQLNTEAFF. The DNA of the CDR3 is TGCAGCGTTGAACGACAGTTGAACACTGAAGCTTTCTTT.

The chain recombines TRBV28 with TRBJ2-1; 9 bases are a match to TRBD1. Germline V CDR1 and CDR2: MDHEN, SYDVKM. With 5 bases clipped from V and 0 bases from J, the junction kept 8 bases outside the gene matches. The CDR3 totals 17 residues. The CDR3 DNA sequence: TGTGCCAGCAGTCGCCATCGACAGGGGGTCTCCTACAATGAGCAGTTCTTC. As protein: CASSRHRQGVSYNEQFF.

The V and J genes are TRBV3-1 and TRBJ2-7; D unclear. The V gene's germline CDR1 is LGHDT and CDR2 YNNKEL (reference sequence). The CDR3 spans 12 residues. Trimming removed 2 bases at V and 4 bases at J, with 6 bases between. The CDR3 sequence is CASSQYLYEQYF. DNA for the CDR3: TGTGCCAGCAGCCAATACCTATACGAGCAGTACTTC.

This clonotype was seen a handful of times. The chain carries TRBV20-1 and TRBJ2-3, with 12 bases lining up with TRBD2. After removal of 3 bases from V and 5 bases from J, the junction contained 6 bases not matched to a gene. Germline CDR1 DFQATT, CDR2 SNEGSKA (reference sequence). The CDR3 consists of 15 residues. The chain's CDR3 is CSASRLAGVRDTQYF. For the CDR3, the DNA is TGCAGTGCTAGTCGACTAGCGGGAGTTAGAGATACGCAGTATTTT.

The chain uses TRBV6-6 and TRBJ1-1; D perhaps matches TRBD1 (6 bases). Germline V gene sequence: CDR1 MNHNY, CDR2 SVGAGI (reference sequence). The CDR3 extends over 12 amino acids. With 5 bases removed from V and 11 bases from J, the gap between germline ends came to 15 bases. The CDR3 coding sequence is TGTGCCAGCAGTACTACAGGGAAGATGGCTTTCTTT. Encoded protein: CASSTTGKMAFF.

This clonotype has more than one count but fewer than ten. V gene TRBV5-1 combines with J gene TRBJ2-1; possibly TRBD1 or TRBD2 for D (6 bases each). V dropped 3 bases and J dropped 2 bases, with 15 bases sitting between them. The CDR3 consists of 16 residues. Germline CDR1 reads SGHRS; CDR2 reads YFSETQ. The chain's CDR3 is CASSSLPGATYNEQFF. CDR3 in DNA: TGCGCCAGCAGCTCCTTACCGGGGGCAACCTACAATGAGCAGTTCTTC.

At least ten counts were recorded for this clonotype. The V and J genes are TRBV6-2 or TRBV6-3 and TRBJ2-7, with 7 bases matching TRBD1. Germline CDR1 MNHEY, CDR2 SVGEGT. Germline trimming cut 6 bases from V and 1 base from J; bases unmatched to any gene: 3. The CDR3 has 13 amino acids. CDR3 in amino acids: CASRRTGSYEQYF. The DNA for the CDR3 is TGTGCCAGCAGGAGGACAGGATCCTACGAGCAGTACTTC.

This clonotype was counted between two and nine times. The gene calls are TRBV12-3 or TRBV12-4 and TRBJ2-3; D remains ambiguous. This CDR3 region has 14 residues. V was clipped by 1 base and J by 10 bases, with 15 bases between them. CDR3 sequence (DNA): TGTGCCAGCAGTTTAGGGACCTACACCCAGTCGCAGTATTTT. It specifies CASSLGTYTQSQYF.

The chain recombines TRBV20-1 with TRBJ2-5; D is ambiguous. The CDR3 loop spans 13 amino acids. The ends were cut back, 7 bases at V and 2 bases at J, with 14 bases in the middle. Germline values: CDR1 DFQATT, CDR2 SNEGSKA (reference sequence). CDR3: CSVPLPGQETQYF. CDR3 nucleotides: TGCAGTGTACCCCTCCCGGGTCAAGAGACCCAGTACTTC.

The sample holds a few counts of this clonotype. The gene calls are TRBV29-1 and TRBJ1-1, with D possibly being TRBD1 (5 bases). V was pared by 7 bases and J by 0 bases, with 12 bases between. This CDR3 is 13 amino acids long. Germline V CDR1 and CDR2: SQVTM, ANQGSEA. The CDR3 loop reads CSATTVMNTEAFF. Written as DNA, the CDR3 is TGCAGCGCTACGACAGTTATGAACACTGAAGCTTTCTTT.

The sample holds many counts of this clonotype. V usage is TRBV20-1 and J usage is TRBJ2-1; D might be TRBD1 or TRBD2, each matching 5 bases. The CDR3 has 12 amino acids. The V end was cut by 3 bases, the J end by 7 bases, with 10 bases between. The germline V gene encodes CDR1 DFQATT and CDR2 SNEGSKA (reference sequence). CDR3 protein: CSARGRENEQFF. In nucleotides, the CDR3 is TGCAGTGCTAGGGGCAGGGAGAATGAGCAGTTCTTC.

This clonotype was seen repeatedly, ten times or more. The CDR3 sequence is CSALVASLSSYNEQFF. The CDR3 DNA reads TGCAGTGCATTAGTGGCTAGCTTGAGCTCCTACAATGAGCAGTTCTTC. The V call is TRBV20-1, the J call TRBJ2-1; D might be TRBD2 (5 bases). V dropped 6 bases and J dropped 0 bases, with 18 bases sitting between them. The CDR3 totals 16 residues. In germline, CDR1 is DFQATT, CDR2 SNEGSKA (reference sequence).

This clonotype appeared a few times. This rearrangement joins TRBV7-9 to TRBJ2-4, with D perhaps matching TRBD2 (5 bases). Trimming removed 5 bases from V and 0 bases from J, with 17 bases in between. CDR1 is SEHNR, CDR2 FQNEAQ, per germline (reference sequence). The CDR3 is made up of 17 amino acids. CDR3 sequence (DNA): TGTGCCAGCAGCCCTGCCCGACTATCACTAGCCAAAAACATTCAGTACTTC. Translating gives CASSPARLSLAKNIQYF.

V is TRBV4-1 and J is TRBJ2-3, with 7 positions matching TRBD2. The CDR3 length is 15 residues. Trimming at V came to 1 base and at J to 3 bases, leaving 4 bases not matched to a gene. From germline, CDR1 is MGHRA and CDR2 YSYEKL. The CDR3 here is CASSQGDYLTDTQYF. CDR3 sequence (DNA): TGCGCCAGCAGCCAAGGGGACTACTTAACAGATACGCAGTATTTT.

The chain carries TRBV7-2 and TRBJ2-5; tentatively, D is TRBD2 (6 bases). The CDR3 loop spans 17 amino acids. Trimming took 5 bases from V and 5 from J, leaving 24 bases between them. Per the germline V gene, CDR1 is SGHTA and CDR2 is FQGNSA. CDR3 residues: CASSTSAPGGASETQYF. DNA of the CDR3: TGTGCCAGCAGCACATCAGCCCCAGGAGGGGCATCGGAGACCCAGTACTTC.

The gene calls are TRBV7-6 and TRBJ2-4, with D perhaps TRBD2 (6 bases). V shed 0 bases and J shed 0 bases, with 9 bases lying between them. The CDR3 extends over 16 amino acids. Germline assignment: CDR1 SGHVS and CDR2 FNYEAQ. The CDR3 sequence is CASSLAQEGAKNIQYF. The CDR3 region has the DNA TGTGCCAGCAGCTTAGCACAGGAGGGAGCCAAAAACATTCAGTACTTC.

This clonotype appeared a few times. At one boundary the junction diverges from the germline segment, which might be a read error. The rearrangement joins TRBV6-1 to TRBJ2-4; D call uncertain. CDR1 MNHNS and CDR2 SASEGT come from the germline V gene. CDR3 length: 15 amino acids. The DNA for the CDR3 is TGTGCCAGCAGTACCCCAGGTGGAGCCCAAAACATTCAGTACTTC. Translation gives CASSTPGGAQNIQYF.

The sample holds a few counts of this clonotype. This chain connects TRBV12-3 or TRBV12-4 to TRBJ1-5; D gene unclear. V lost 3 bases and J 6 bases, leaving 12 bases between the germline ends. The CDR3 extends over 14 amino acids. The DNA of the CDR3 is TGTGCCAGCAGTTTCAGGAACTCGGGTCAGCCCCAGCATTTT. Its translation is CASSFRNSGQPQHF.

This clonotype was seen a handful of times. The gene calls are TRBV5-1 and TRBJ1-1; no reliable D call. The CDR3 spans 14 residues. The germline V and J ends were trimmed by 5 bases and 1 base, with 12 bases remaining between them. Germline CDR1 SGHRS, CDR2 YFSETQ. CDR3 sequence reads: CASSSTSTNTEAFF. The CDR3 bases are TGCGCCAGCAGTTCAACATCAACGAACACTGAAGCTTTCTTT.